This T cell receptor (beta chain) was observed in a study of shared clonotypes between healthy human individuals. Original handling: Junction-only sequences produced by ImmunoSEQ had no quality scores, so filtering differed. Only in-frame clones appear in the TCRdb table, and some are missing; sequencing was by immunoSEQ multiplex PCR. The V and J calls and clone size were taken over from that table, and D and trimming were inferred from the DNA. Here the sample spans about 2.3 million clones, around 92% being singletons. This CDR3 region has 15 residues. V lost 1 base and J lost 7, with 14 bases in between. Germline CDR1 MDHEN, CDR2 SYDVKM.

Specimen: naive CD4+ T cells from PBMCs. Subset described: CD45RA+ positively selected. The receptor comes from a man aged 18 to 29 in good health. Some clones in this sample may be carry-over from other donors' samples. The chain recombines TRBV28 with TRBJ1-5; the D is unclear. CDR3 nucleotides: TGTGCCAGCAGTTTATTCGGCCAGGTACAACAGCCCCAGCATTTT. It translates to CASSLFGQVQQPQHF.